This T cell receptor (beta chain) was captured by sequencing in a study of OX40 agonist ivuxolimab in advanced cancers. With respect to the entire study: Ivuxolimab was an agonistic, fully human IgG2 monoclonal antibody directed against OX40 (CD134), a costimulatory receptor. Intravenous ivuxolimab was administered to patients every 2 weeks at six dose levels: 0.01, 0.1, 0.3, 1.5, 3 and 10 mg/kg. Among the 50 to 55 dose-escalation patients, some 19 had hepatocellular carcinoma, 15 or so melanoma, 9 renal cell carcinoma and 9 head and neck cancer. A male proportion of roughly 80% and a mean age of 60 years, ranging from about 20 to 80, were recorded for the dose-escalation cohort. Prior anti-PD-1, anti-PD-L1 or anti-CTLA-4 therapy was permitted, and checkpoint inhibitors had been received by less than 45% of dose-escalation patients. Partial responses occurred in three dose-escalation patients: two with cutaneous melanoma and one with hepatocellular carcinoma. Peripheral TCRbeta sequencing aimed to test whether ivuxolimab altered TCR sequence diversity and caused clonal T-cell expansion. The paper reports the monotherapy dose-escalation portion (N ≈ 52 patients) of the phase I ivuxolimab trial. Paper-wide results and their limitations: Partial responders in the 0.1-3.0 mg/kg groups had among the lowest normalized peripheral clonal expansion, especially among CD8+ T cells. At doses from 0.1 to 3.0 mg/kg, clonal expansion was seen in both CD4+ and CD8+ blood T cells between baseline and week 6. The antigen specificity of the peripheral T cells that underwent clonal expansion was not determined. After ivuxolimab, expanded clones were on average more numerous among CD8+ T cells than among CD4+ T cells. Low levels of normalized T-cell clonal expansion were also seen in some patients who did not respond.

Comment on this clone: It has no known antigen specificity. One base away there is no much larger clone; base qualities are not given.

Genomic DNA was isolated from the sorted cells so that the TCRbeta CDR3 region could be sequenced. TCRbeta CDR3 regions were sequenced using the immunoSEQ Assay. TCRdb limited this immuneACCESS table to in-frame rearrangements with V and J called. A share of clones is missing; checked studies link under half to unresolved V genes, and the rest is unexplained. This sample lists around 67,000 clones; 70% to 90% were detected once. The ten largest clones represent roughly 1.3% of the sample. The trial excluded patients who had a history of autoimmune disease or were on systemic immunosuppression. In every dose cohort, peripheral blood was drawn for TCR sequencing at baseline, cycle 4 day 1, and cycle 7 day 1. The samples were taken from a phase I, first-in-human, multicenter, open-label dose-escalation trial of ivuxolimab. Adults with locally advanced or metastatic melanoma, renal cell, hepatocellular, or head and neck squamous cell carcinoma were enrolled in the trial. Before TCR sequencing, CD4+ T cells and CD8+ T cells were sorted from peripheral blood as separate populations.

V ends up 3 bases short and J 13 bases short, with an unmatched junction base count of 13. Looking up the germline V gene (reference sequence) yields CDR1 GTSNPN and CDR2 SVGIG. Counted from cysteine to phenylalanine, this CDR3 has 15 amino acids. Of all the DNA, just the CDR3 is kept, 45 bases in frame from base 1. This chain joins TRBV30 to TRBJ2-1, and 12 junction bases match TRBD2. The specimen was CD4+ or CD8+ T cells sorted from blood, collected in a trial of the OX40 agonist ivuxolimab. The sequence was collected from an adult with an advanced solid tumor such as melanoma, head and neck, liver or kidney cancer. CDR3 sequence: CAWRTPSGGAFLQFF. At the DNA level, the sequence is TGTGCCTGGAGGACCCCTAGCGGGGGGGCCTTTCTACAGTTCTTC.